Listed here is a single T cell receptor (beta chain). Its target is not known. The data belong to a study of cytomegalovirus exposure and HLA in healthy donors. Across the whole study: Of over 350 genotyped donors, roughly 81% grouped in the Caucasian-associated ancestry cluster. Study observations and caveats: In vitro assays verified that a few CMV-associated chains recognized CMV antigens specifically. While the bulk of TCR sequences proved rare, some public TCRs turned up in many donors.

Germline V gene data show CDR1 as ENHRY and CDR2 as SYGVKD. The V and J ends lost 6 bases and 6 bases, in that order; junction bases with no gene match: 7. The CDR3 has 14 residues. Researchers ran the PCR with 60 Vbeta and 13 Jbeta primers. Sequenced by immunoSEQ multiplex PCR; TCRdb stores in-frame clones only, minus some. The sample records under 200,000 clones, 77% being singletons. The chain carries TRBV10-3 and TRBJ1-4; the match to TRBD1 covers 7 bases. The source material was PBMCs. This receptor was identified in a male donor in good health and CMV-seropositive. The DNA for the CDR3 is TGTGCCATCAGATCAGCCACAGGGGATGAAAAACTGTTTTTT. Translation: CAIRSATGDEKLFF.